These T cell receptor beta chains were read from a single sample in a study of blood T cell repertoires in COVID-19. The assay was immunoSEQ multiplex PCR, and TCRdb's table has in-frame clones only and misses some. The sample records approximately 100,000 clones, about 90% being singletons. The material sequenced was peripheral blood. These receptors all come from a human donor with COVID-19, enrolled during active disease. The donor label of this sample is uncertain. CDR3s include the opening cysteine and the closing phenylalanine or tryptophan. Each record gives: J gene, clone size, D gene, V gene, CDR3 protein, CDR3 DNA. A D gene is named only where the DNA matches it firmly. Clone size is given for some rows only: seen once, a few or many times, or a class if the clone is expanded.

j_call: TRBJ1-5; clone_size: .; d_call: TRBD1; v_call: TRBV19; cdr3_aa: CASSIGQGSYQPQHF; cdr3_nt: TGTGCCAGTAGTATAGGACAGGGGTCATATCAGCCCCAGCATTTT
j_call: TRBJ2-5; clone_size: .; d_call: TRBD2; v_call: TRBV9; cdr3_aa: CASSSGTSGRTTQYF; cdr3_nt: TGTGCCAGCAGCTCCGGGACTAGCGGGAGAACGACCCAGTACTTC
j_call: TRBJ1-1; clone_size: once; d_call: .; v_call: TRBV4-1; cdr3_aa: CASSQTTGTPEEAFF; cdr3_nt: TGCGCCAGCAGCCAAACCACCGGGACACCGGAAGAAGCTTTCTTT
j_call: TRBJ2-1; clone_size: .; d_call: TRBD2; v_call: TRBV2; cdr3_aa: CASWTSGNNEQFF; cdr3_nt: TGTGCCAGCTGGACTAGCGGGAACAATGAGCAGTTCTTC
j_call: TRBJ2-3; clone_size: .; d_call: .; v_call: TRBV6-1; cdr3_aa: CASSERIGTSGGTQYF; cdr3_nt: TGTGCCAGCAGTGAACGCATCGGGACTTCCGGAGGTACGCAGTATTTT
j_call: TRBJ2-7; clone_size: .; d_call: TRBD2; v_call: TRBV7-2; cdr3_aa: CASSLPEGGTTYEQYF; cdr3_nt: TGTGCCAGCAGCCTCCCTGAGGGAGGGACTACCTACGAGCAGTACTTC
j_call: TRBJ2-2; clone_size: .; d_call: .; v_call: TRBV5-4; cdr3_aa: CASNSLTDRRKKGELFF; cdr3_nt: TGTGCCAGCAACTCCCTCACCGACAGGAGGAAAAAGGGGGAGCTGTTTTTT
j_call: TRBJ1-6; clone_size: .; d_call: .; v_call: TRBV11-2; cdr3_aa: CASSLDQVAGSPLHF; cdr3_nt: TGTGCCAGCAGCTTAGATCAGGTCGCCGGTTCACCCCTCCACTTT
j_call: TRBJ2-1; clone_size: .; d_call: .; v_call: TRBV5-1; cdr3_aa: CASSLGTAGNEQFF; cdr3_nt: TGCGCCAGCAGCTTGGGGACAGCCGGGAATGAGCAGTTCTTC
j_call: TRBJ2-7; clone_size: .; d_call: .; v_call: TRBV18; cdr3_aa: CASSPGLSDEQYF; cdr3_nt: TGTGCCAGCTCACCAGGACTGTCGGACGAGCAGTACTTC
j_call: TRBJ2-3; clone_size: .; d_call: .; v_call: TRBV9; cdr3_aa: CASSAIIARPSTDTQYF; cdr3_nt: TGTGCCAGCAGCGCGATAATAGCGAGGCCTAGCACAGATACGCAGTATTTT
j_call: TRBJ1-3; clone_size: .; d_call: .; v_call: TRBV5-1; cdr3_aa: CASSLAGNSGNTIYF; cdr3_nt: TGCGCCAGCAGCTTGGCAGGGAACTCTGGAAACACCATATATTTT
j_call: TRBJ1-3; clone_size: .; d_call: .; v_call: TRBV29-1; cdr3_aa: CSVERGGSNTIYF; cdr3_nt: TGCAGCGTTGAACGGGGGGGGTCGAACACCATATATTTT
j_call: TRBJ2-1; clone_size: .; d_call: TRBD1; v_call: TRBV7-3; cdr3_aa: CASSSSGGPPFF; cdr3_nt: TGTGCCAGCAGCTCATCAGGGGGTCCGCCGTTCTTC
j_call: TRBJ1-2; clone_size: .; d_call: .; v_call: TRBV3-1/TRBV3-2; cdr3_aa: CASSQHADGGDYGYTF; cdr3_nt: TGTGCCAGCAGCCAACATGCCGACGGGGGTGACTATGGCTACACCTTC
j_call: TRBJ2-7; clone_size: .; d_call: .; v_call: TRBV27; cdr3_aa: CASSLSRDSQSNEQYF; cdr3_nt: TGTGCCAGCAGTTTAAGCCGGGACTCCCAGTCGAACGAGCAGTACTTC
j_call: TRBJ2-1; clone_size: .; d_call: TRBD2; v_call: TRBV11-3; cdr3_aa: CASSLSGSNNEQFF; cdr3_nt: TGTGCCAGCAGCTTAAGCGGGAGTAACAATGAGCAGTTCTTC
j_call: TRBJ2-1; clone_size: .; d_call: TRBD2; v_call: TRBV5-1; cdr3_aa: CASSLDPSGYNEQFF; cdr3_nt: TGCGCCAGCAGCTTGGATCCTAGCGGGTACAATGAGCAGTTCTTC
j_call: TRBJ1-2; clone_size: .; d_call: .; v_call: TRBV7-9; cdr3_aa: CASSLGQGNYGYTF; cdr3_nt: TGTGCCAGCAGCTTAGGGCAGGGAAACTATGGCTACACCTTC
j_call: TRBJ2-1; clone_size: .; d_call: TRBD1; v_call: TRBV4-1; cdr3_aa: CASSPWTGKDNEQFF; cdr3_nt: TGCGCCAGCAGCCCGTGGACAGGGAAAGACAATGAGCAGTTCTTC
j_call: TRBJ1-1; clone_size: .; d_call: .; v_call: TRBV5-1; cdr3_aa: CASSFTGVDTEAFF; cdr3_nt: TGCGCCAGCAGCTTTACGGGGGTGGACACTGAAGCTTTCTTT
j_call: TRBJ1-5; clone_size: once; d_call: TRBD1; v_call: TRBV6-1; cdr3_aa: CASSVWDRGGGNQPQHF; cdr3_nt: TGTGCCAGCAGTGTATGGGACAGGGGGGGAGGCAATCAGCCCCAGCATTTT
j_call: TRBJ1-2; clone_size: .; d_call: .; v_call: TRBV11-2; cdr3_aa: CASSFNREHGYTF; cdr3_nt: TGTGCCAGCAGCTTTAATAGGGAGCATGGCTACACCTTC
j_call: TRBJ2-1; clone_size: .; d_call: TRBD1; v_call: TRBV10-1; cdr3_aa: CASKTHRGPYNEQFF; cdr3_nt: TGCGCCAGCAAAACACACAGGGGGCCCTACAATGAGCAGTTCTTC
j_call: TRBJ2-1; clone_size: .; d_call: .; v_call: TRBV3-1/TRBV3-2; cdr3_aa: CASSQWSGRGNEQFF; cdr3_nt: TGTGCCAGCAGCCAATGGAGCGGCAGAGGTAATGAGCAGTTCTTC
j_call: TRBJ2-1; clone_size: .; d_call: .; v_call: TRBV7-2; cdr3_aa: CASSLVSTIRVNEQFF; cdr3_nt: TGTGCCAGCAGCTTAGTTTCCACCATCCGGGTCAATGAGCAGTTCTTC
j_call: TRBJ2-2; clone_size: .; d_call: TRBD2; v_call: TRBV9; cdr3_aa: CASSVGGGGTGELFF; cdr3_nt: TGTGCCAGCAGCGTCGGCGGGGGAGGTACCGGGGAGCTGTTTTTT
j_call: TRBJ2-7; clone_size: .; d_call: TRBD1; v_call: TRBV10-3; cdr3_aa: CAISPNGTGSYEQYF; cdr3_nt: TGTGCCATCAGCCCAAACGGGACAGGATCCTACGAGCAGTACTTC
j_call: TRBJ1-5; clone_size: once; d_call: .; v_call: TRBV5-5; cdr3_aa: CASSLGGDLHQPQHF; cdr3_nt: TGTGCCAGCAGCTTGGGCGGAGACCTGCATCAGCCCCAGCATTTT
j_call: TRBJ1-6; clone_size: once; d_call: .; v_call: TRBV19; cdr3_aa: CASSTSWGGGLDSPLHF; cdr3_nt: TGTGCCAGTAGTACCAGCTGGGGGGGAGGGCTTGATTCACCCCTCCACTTT
j_call: TRBJ1-1; clone_size: once; d_call: .; v_call: TRBV5-1; cdr3_aa: CASSLGRGGGAFF; cdr3_nt: TGCGCCAGCAGCTTGGGGAGGGGTGGAGGAGCTTTCTTT
j_call: TRBJ2-7; clone_size: .; d_call: TRBD1; v_call: TRBV2; cdr3_aa: CASSGGQGGDEQYF; cdr3_nt: TGTGCCAGCAGTGGGGGACAGGGGGGTGACGAGCAGTACTTC
j_call: TRBJ2-5; clone_size: .; d_call: .; v_call: TRBV9; cdr3_aa: CASSVAGGAQETQYF; cdr3_nt: TGTGCCAGCAGCGTAGCTGGAGGTGCCCAAGAGACCCAGTACTTC
j_call: TRBJ1-5; clone_size: .; d_call: .; v_call: TRBV7-3; cdr3_aa: CASSLGGANQPQHF; cdr3_nt: TGTGCCAGCAGCTTGGGCGGGGCCAATCAGCCCCAGCATTTT
j_call: TRBJ2-1; clone_size: .; d_call: TRBD2; v_call: TRBV7-9; cdr3_aa: CASSLGWEGNEQFF; cdr3_nt: TGTGCCAGCAGCTTAGGGTGGGAGGGCAATGAGCAGTTCTTC
j_call: TRBJ1-1; clone_size: .; d_call: .; v_call: TRBV4-1; cdr3_aa: CASSQVTGRAEAFF; cdr3_nt: TGCGCCAGCAGCCAAGTAACAGGGCGAGCTGAAGCTTTCTTT
j_call: TRBJ1-2; clone_size: .; d_call: .; v_call: TRBV30; cdr3_aa: CAWTAGNGYTF; cdr3_nt: TGTGCCTGGACCGCGGGAAATGGCTACACCTTC
j_call: TRBJ2-7; clone_size: once; d_call: TRBD1; v_call: TRBV2; cdr3_aa: CATTGQGTGEQYF; cdr3_nt: TGTGCCACTACGGGACAGGGGACGGGCGAGCAGTACTTC
j_call: TRBJ1-3; clone_size: .; d_call: .; v_call: TRBV9; cdr3_aa: CASSVGHGNSGNTIYF; cdr3_nt: TGTGCCAGCAGCGTGGGACACGGGAACTCTGGAAACACCATATATTTT
j_call: TRBJ1-1; clone_size: .; d_call: TRBD1; v_call: TRBV5-4; cdr3_aa: CASSFSTGGNTEAFF; cdr3_nt: TGTGCCAGCAGCTTTTCGACAGGGGGGAACACTGAAGCTTTCTTT
j_call: TRBJ1-5; clone_size: .; d_call: TRBD1; v_call: TRBV30; cdr3_aa: CACETGVDNQPQHF; cdr3_nt: TGTGCCTGCGAGACAGGGGTTGACAATCAGCCCCAGCATTTT
j_call: TRBJ2-7; clone_size: once; d_call: .; v_call: TRBV5-4; cdr3_aa: CASSLLSYEQYF; cdr3_nt: TGTGCCAGCAGCTTGCTGAGTTACGAGCAGTACTTC
j_call: TRBJ1-2; clone_size: once; d_call: TRBD1; v_call: TRBV7-2; cdr3_aa: CASSFSTGGVGYTF; cdr3_nt: TGTGCCAGCAGCTTCTCGACAGGGGGCGTCGGCTACACCTTC
j_call: TRBJ1-3; clone_size: .; d_call: .; v_call: TRBV10-1; cdr3_aa: CASSDYSGNTIYF; cdr3_nt: TGCGCCAGCAGTGACTACTCTGGAAACACCATATATTTT
j_call: TRBJ1-1; clone_size: .; d_call: .; v_call: TRBV7-2; cdr3_aa: CASSLDGWTEAFF; cdr3_nt: TGTGCCAGCAGCTTAGACGGGTGGACTGAAGCTTTCTTT
j_call: TRBJ2-1; clone_size: .; d_call: TRBD2; v_call: TRBV6-2/TRBV6-3; cdr3_aa: CASSELAVYNEQFF; cdr3_nt: TGTGCCAGCAGTGAGCTAGCGGTCTACAATGAGCAGTTCTTC
j_call: TRBJ1-5; clone_size: .; d_call: .; v_call: TRBV5-6; cdr3_aa: CASSPRGTRQPQHF; cdr3_nt: TGTGCCAGCAGCCCCCGGGGGACGAGGCAGCCCCAGCATTTT
j_call: TRBJ2-7; clone_size: .; d_call: TRBD2; v_call: TRBV28; cdr3_aa: CASPPGREGGMREQYF; cdr3_nt: TGTGCCAGCCCCCCTGGTCGGGAGGGAGGTATGCGCGAGCAGTACTTC
j_call: TRBJ1-1; clone_size: .; d_call: .; v_call: TRBV5-1; cdr3_aa: CASSTRGGTEAFF; cdr3_nt: TGCGCCAGCAGCACGAGAGGTGGGACTGAAGCTTTCTTT
j_call: TRBJ1-1; clone_size: .; d_call: .; v_call: TRBV18; cdr3_aa: CASSARDGTEAFF; cdr3_nt: TGTGCCAGCTCAGCCAGGGATGGCACTGAAGCTTTCTTT
j_call: TRBJ1-3; clone_size: .; d_call: TRBD1; v_call: TRBV11-3; cdr3_aa: CASSLGQGARRNTIYF; cdr3_nt: TGTGCCAGCAGCTTGGGACAGGGGGCGCGAAGAAACACCATATATTTT
j_call: TRBJ2-7; clone_size: .; d_call: .; v_call: TRBV7-9; cdr3_aa: CASSYRDTNYEQYF; cdr3_nt: TGTGCCAGCAGCTATAGGGACACCAACTACGAGCAGTACTTC
j_call: TRBJ2-7; clone_size: .; d_call: .; v_call: TRBV19; cdr3_aa: CASSALAPHGSPYEQYF; cdr3_nt: TGTGCCAGTAGCGCTCTAGCCCCCCACGGGTCGCCCTACGAGCAGTACTTC
j_call: TRBJ2-5; clone_size: .; d_call: .; v_call: TRBV2; cdr3_aa: CASSETFRETQYF; cdr3_nt: TGTGCCAGCAGTGAAACGTTTAGAGAGACCCAGTACTTC
j_call: TRBJ1-2; clone_size: .; d_call: .; v_call: TRBV4-1; cdr3_aa: CASSIQIGRNYGYTF; cdr3_nt: TGCGCCAGCAGCATACAGATCGGCAGAAACTATGGCTACACCTTC
j_call: TRBJ1-1; clone_size: .; d_call: .; v_call: TRBV7-9; cdr3_aa: CASSSIGTVGTEAFF; cdr3_nt: TGTGCCAGCAGCTCTATCGGGACTGTTGGAACTGAAGCTTTCTTT
j_call: TRBJ1-3; clone_size: .; d_call: TRBD1; v_call: TRBV13; cdr3_aa: CASSLDREGGNTIYF; cdr3_nt: TGTGCCAGCAGCTTGGACAGGGAGGGTGGAAACACCATATATTTT
j_call: TRBJ1-2; clone_size: .; d_call: TRBD1; v_call: TRBV3-1/TRBV3-2; cdr3_aa: CASSRGQVDYGYTF; cdr3_nt: TGTGCCAGCAGCCGAGGACAGGTTGACTATGGCTACACCTTC
j_call: TRBJ1-6; clone_size: .; d_call: .; v_call: TRBV7-9; cdr3_aa: CASSLVSGWNSPLHF; cdr3_nt: TGTGCCAGCAGCTTAGTATCCGGGTGGAACTCACCCCTCCACTTT
j_call: TRBJ1-1; clone_size: .; d_call: TRBD1; v_call: TRBV3-1/TRBV3-2; cdr3_aa: CASSQTGGGTEAFF; cdr3_nt: TGTGCCAGCAGCCAAACAGGGGGAGGTACTGAAGCTTTCTTT